The subject of this entry is one TCR beta chain. No antigen is known for it. This sample was included in a study of T cell responses to AZD1222 COVID-19 vaccine. Some clones are missing from TCRdb's copy, which holds only in-frame ones; the method was immunoSEQ multiplex PCR. Of over 110,000 clones listed, roughly 93% were seen once; the top ten hold about 10%. V was cut by 3 bases and J by 5 bases, with 8 bases left in between. Germline CDR1 is MNHNS and CDR2 is SASEGT. The CDR3 is 13 residues long. Study conclusions and caveats: Donors were largely white British and mainly female; clonal diversity was possibly underestimated. Within unmutated variant regions lay the reported targets of nearly half of spike-specific TCRs.

This sample comprised peripheral blood, obtained 28 days after the second AZD1222 dose. The chain uses TRBV6-1 and TRBJ1-5; D remains unclear. This sequence originates from an adult who received the AZD1222 COVID-19 vaccine. As DNA, the CDR3 is TGTGCCAGCAGTGAGAGGGAGGATCAGCCCCAGCATTTT. It codes for CASSEREDQPQHF.